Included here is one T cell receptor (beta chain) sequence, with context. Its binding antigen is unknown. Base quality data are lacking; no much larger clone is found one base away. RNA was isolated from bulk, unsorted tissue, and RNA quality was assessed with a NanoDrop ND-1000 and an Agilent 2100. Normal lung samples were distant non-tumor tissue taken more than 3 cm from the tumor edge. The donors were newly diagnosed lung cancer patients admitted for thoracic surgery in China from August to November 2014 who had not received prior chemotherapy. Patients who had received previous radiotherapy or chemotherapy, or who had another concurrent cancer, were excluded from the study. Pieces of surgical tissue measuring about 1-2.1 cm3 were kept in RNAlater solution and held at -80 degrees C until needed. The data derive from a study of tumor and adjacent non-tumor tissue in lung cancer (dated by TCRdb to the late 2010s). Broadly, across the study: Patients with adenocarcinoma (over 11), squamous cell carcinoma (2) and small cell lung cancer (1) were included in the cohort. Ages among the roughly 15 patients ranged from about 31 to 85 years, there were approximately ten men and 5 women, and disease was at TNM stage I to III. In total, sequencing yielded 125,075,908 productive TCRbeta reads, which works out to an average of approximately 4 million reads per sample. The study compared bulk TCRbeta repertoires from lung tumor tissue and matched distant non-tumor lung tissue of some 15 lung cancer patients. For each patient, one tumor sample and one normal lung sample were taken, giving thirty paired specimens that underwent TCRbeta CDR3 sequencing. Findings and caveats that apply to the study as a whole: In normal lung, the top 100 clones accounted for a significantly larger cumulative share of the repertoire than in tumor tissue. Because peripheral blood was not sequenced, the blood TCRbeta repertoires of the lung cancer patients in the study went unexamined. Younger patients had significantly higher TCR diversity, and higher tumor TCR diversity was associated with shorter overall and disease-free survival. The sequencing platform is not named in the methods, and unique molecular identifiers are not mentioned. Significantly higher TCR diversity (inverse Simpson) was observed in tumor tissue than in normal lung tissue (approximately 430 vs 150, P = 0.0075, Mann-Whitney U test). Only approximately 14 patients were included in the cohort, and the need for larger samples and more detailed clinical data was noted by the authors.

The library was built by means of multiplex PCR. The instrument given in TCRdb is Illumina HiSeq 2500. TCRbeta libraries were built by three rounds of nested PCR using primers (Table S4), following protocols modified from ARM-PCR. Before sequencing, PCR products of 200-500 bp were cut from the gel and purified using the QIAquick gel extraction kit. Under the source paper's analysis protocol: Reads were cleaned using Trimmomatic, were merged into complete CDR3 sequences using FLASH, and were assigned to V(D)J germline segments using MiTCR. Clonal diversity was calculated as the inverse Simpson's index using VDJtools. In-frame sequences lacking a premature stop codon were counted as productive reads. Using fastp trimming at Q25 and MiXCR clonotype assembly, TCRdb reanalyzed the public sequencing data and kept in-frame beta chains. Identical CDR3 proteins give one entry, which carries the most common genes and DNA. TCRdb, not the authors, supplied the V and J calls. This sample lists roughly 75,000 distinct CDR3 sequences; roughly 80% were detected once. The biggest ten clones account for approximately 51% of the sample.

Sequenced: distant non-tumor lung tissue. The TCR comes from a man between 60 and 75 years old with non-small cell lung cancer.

The CDR3 reads as follows: CASSFAQLLETQYF. The DNA sequence is as follows: TGTGCCAGCAGCTTCGCACAGCTTCTGGAGACCCAGTACTTC. The chain uses TRBV11-2 and TRBJ2-5, with no confidently assigned D gene. V is clipped by 3 bases and J by 5 bases, and the sequence between their germline boundaries is 13 bases long. Measured from the cysteine to the phenylalanine, the CDR3 is 14 residues long. Kept here is only the CDR3 DNA, which spans 42 bases and is read in frame from base 1. The CDR1 and CDR2 encoded by the germline V gene are SGHAT and FQNNGV.